This TCR beta chain was sequenced in a study of blood T cell repertoires in COVID-19 (dated by TCRdb to 2018 to 2021). In the study overall: Samples from collaborators originated in the United States, Italy and Spain and spanned both the acute and convalescent phases of COVID-19. The prospective study material was composed of cDNA or gDNA derived from T cells, B-cell-depleted T cells, or PBMCs. Deeply sampled blood TCRbeta repertoires from subjects exposed to, actively infected with, or recovered from COVID-19 were included in the dataset. The repertoires were released in a freely available public database intended as a resource for research on the immune response to SARS-CoV-2. The samples were drawn from the first 160 participants of the ongoing ImmuneRACE study and from 1,254 subjects provided by 6 global collaborators. Nearly every sample came with metadata listing a de-identified subject ID, COVID-19 status, age in years and sex. Where available, HLA class I and class II types were taken from metadata supplied by the sample provider and were not determined by assay-based typing. Here is what the overall study found, with its caveats: The quantity of clinical and demographic metadata differed by source and by participant and was supplied without curation.

Via the germline V gene, CDR1 is SGHRS and CDR2 YFSETQ. The CDR3 starts with the cysteine, ends with the phenylalanine, and has 16 residues. Solely the CDR3 DNA is kept, with 48 bases framed from the first base. V has 4 bases trimmed and J has 0 bases trimmed; junction bases matching no gene number 6. Participants in the prospective study were enrolled through a virtual design, were aged roughly 18 to 100 years, and lived in 24 United States geographic areas. Cohort assignment in the prospective study relied on participant-reported clinical history from a screening survey and a study questionnaire. ImmuneRACE Cohort 3 recovered participants were defined by two consecutive negative NP/OP PCR tests, healthcare professional clearance, or symptom resolution. In the prospective study, mobile phlebotomists collected whole blood, serum and a nasopharyngeal or oropharyngeal swab from each participant. Prospective study participants could optionally give additional blood draws and questionnaires over a roughly 2-month period. Before DNA extraction, blood samples from the prospective study were shipped at room temperature or frozen.

In regard to this clone: Its antigen remains unidentified. Qualities for individual bases were not recorded, and no much larger clone is one base off.

The immunoSEQ Assay, a bias-controlled multiplex PCR, was used to amplify TCRbeta CDR3 regions from genomic DNA. The study's processing was this. The number of nucleated cells in each sample was estimated by amplification of reference gene primers within the assay. To quantify the absolute abundance of each unique TCRbeta CDR3 rearrangement, sequence reads were collapsed and filtered. For each sample, productive Simpson clonality was calculated as the square root of Simpson's diversity index across productive rearrangements. This is the immuneACCESS table as TCRdb keeps it, with only in-frame sequences that have V and J called. A part of the clones is gone; compared with another copy, unresolved V genes explain less than half, and the rest is unexplained. The V and J calls and clone size come from that table; D and trimming were worked out from the DNA. Within this sample are under 150,000 clones, with 70% to 90% of them counted one time only. About 2.3% of the sample is held by the ten biggest clonotypes.

What was sequenced was PBMCs or T cells enriched from blood (not recorded which). The V gene is TRBV5-1 and the J gene is TRBJ2-3, and TRBD1 aligns with 9 junction nucleotides. The TCR was taken from a woman aged 50 to 60 who had recovered from COVID-19. The CDR3 protein: CASSPGTGPSTDTQYF. In nucleotides, the sequence is TGCGCCAGCAGCCCCGGGACAGGGCCGAGCACAGATACGCAGTATTTT.